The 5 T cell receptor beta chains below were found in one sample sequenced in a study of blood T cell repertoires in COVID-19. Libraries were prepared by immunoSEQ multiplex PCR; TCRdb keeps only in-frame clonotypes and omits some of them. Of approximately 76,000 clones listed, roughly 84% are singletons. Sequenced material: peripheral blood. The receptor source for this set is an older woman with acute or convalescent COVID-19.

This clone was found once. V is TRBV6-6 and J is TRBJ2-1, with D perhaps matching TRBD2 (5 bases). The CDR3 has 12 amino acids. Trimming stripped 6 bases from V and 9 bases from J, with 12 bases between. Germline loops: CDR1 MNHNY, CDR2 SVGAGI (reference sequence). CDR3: CASSPSGGEQFF. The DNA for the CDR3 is TGTGCCAGCAGCCCAAGCGGAGGTGAGCAGTTCTTC.

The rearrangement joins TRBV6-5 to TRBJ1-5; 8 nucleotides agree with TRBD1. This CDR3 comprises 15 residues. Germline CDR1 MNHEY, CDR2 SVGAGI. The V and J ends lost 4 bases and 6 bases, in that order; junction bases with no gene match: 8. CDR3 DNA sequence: TGTGCCAGCAGTTCCAACAGGGGGGTCAGTCAGCCCCAGCATTTT. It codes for CASSSNRGVSQPQHF.

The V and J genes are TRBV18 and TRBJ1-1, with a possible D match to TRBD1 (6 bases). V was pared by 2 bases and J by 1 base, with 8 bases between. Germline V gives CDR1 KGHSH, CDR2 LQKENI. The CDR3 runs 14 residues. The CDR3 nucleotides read TGTGCCAGCTCACCAAAAGGGGGGAACACTGAAGCTTTCTTT. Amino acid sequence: CASSPKGGNTEAFF. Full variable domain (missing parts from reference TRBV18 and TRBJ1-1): NAGVMQNPRHLVRRRGQEARLRCSPMKGHSHVYWYRQLPEEGLKFMVYLQKENIIDESGMPKERFSAEFPKEGPSILRIQQVVRGDSAAYFCASSPKGGNTEAFFGQGTRLTVV.

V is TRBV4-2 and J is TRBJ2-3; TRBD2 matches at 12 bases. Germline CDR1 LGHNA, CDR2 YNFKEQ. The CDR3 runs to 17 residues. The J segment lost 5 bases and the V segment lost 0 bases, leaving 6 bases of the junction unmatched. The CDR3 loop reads CASSQDLALAGGDTQYF. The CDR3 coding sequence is TGTGCCAGCAGCCAAGATCTTGCACTAGCGGGGGGAGATACGCAGTATTTT.

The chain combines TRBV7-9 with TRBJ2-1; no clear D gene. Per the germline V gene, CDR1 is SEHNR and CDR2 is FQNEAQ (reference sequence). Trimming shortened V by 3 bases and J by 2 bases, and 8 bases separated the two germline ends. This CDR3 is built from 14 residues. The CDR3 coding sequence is TGTGCCAGCAGCTTTTCAGGCACCTACAATGAGCAGTTCTTC. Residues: CASSFSGTYNEQFF. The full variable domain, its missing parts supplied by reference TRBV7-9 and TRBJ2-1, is DTGVSQNPRHKITKRGQNVTFRCDPISEHNRLYWYRQTLGQGPEFLTYFQNEAQLEKSRLLSDRFSAERPKGSFSTLEIQRTEQGDSAMYLCASSFSGTYNEQFFGPGTRLTVL.